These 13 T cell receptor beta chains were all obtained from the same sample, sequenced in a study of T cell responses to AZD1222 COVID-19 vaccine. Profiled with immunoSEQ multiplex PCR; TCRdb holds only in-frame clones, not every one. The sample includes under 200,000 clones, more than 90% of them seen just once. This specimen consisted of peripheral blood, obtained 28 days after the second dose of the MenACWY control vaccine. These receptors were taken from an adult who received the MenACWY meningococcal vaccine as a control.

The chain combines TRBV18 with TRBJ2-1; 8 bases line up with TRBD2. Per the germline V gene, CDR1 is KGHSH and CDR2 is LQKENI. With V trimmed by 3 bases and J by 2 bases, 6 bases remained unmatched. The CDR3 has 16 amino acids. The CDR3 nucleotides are TGTGCCAGCTCACCCCAAGCGGGAGTGGCCTACAATGAGCAGTTCTTC. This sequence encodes CASSPQAGVAYNEQFF.

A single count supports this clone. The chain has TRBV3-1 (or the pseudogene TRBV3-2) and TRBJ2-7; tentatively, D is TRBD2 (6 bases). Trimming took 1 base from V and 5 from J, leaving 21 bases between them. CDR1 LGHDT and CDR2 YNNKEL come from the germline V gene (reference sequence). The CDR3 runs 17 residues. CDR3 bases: TGTGCCAGCAGCCAAGTACCTAGCGACCGGCTCTACCACGAGCAGTACTTC. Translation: CASSQVPSDRLYHEQYF.

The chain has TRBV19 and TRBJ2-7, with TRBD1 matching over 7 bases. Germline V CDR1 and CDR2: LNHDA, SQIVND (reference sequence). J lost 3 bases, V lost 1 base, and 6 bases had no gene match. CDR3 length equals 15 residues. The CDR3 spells CASSIVADRIYEQYF. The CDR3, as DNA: TGTGCCAGTAGTATAGTTGCGGACAGGATCTACGAGCAGTACTTC. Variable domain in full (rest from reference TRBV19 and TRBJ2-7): DGGITQSPKYLFRKEGQNVTLSCEQNLNHDAMYWYRQDPGQGLRLIYYSQIVNDFQKGDIAEGYSVSREKKESFPLTVTSAQKNPTAFYLCASSIVADRIYEQYFGPGTRLTVT.

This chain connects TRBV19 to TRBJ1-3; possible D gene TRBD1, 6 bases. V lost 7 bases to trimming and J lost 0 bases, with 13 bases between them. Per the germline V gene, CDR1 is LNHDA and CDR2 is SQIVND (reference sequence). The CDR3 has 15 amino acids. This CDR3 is CASIPDRSSGNTIYF. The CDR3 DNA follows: TGTGCCAGTATCCCCGACAGGAGCTCTGGAAACACCATATATTTT. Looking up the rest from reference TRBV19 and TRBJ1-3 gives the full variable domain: DGGITQSPKYLFRKEGQNVTLSCEQNLNHDAMYWYRQDPGQGLRLIYYSQIVNDFQKGDIAEGYSVSREKKESFPLTVTSAQKNPTAFYLCASIPDRSSGNTIYFGEGSWLTVV.

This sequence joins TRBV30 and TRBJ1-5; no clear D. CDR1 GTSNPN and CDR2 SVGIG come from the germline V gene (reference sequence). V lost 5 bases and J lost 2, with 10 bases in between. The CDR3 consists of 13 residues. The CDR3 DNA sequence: TGTGCCTGGGCCCGGGCCCGCAATCAGCCCCAGCATTTT. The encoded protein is CAWARARNQPQHF.

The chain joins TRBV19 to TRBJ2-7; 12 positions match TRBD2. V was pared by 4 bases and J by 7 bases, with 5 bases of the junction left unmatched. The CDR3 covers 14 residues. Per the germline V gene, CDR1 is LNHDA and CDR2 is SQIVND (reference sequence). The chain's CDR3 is CASSRLAGAWEQYF. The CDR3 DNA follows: TGTGCCAGTAGTAGACTAGCGGGAGCGTGGGAGCAGTACTTC.

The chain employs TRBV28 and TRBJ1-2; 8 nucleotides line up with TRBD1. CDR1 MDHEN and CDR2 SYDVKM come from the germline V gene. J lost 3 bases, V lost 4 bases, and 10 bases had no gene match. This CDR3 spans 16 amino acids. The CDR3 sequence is CASSSPGTGHHYGYTF. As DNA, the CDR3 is TGTGCCAGCAGTTCCCCAGGGACAGGCCACCACTATGGCTACACCTTC.

This CDR3 is CASLLGTVNSPLHF. In nucleotides, the CDR3 is TGTGCCAGTCTCTTAGGGACGGTTAATTCACCCCTCCACTTT. The chain is built from TRBV6-5 and TRBJ1-6; tentative D call: TRBD1 (5 bases). V dropped 9 bases and J dropped 6 bases, with 15 bases sitting between them. Germline V gives CDR1 MNHEY, CDR2 SVGAGI. CDR3 size: 14 residues.

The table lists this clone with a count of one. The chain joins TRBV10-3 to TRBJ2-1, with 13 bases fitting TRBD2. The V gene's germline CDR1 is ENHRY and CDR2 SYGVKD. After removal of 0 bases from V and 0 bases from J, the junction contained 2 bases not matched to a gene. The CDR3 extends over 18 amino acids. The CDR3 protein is CAISESRTSGSSYNEQFF. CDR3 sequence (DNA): TGTGCCATCAGTGAGTCGAGGACTAGCGGGAGCTCCTACAATGAGCAGTTCTTC.

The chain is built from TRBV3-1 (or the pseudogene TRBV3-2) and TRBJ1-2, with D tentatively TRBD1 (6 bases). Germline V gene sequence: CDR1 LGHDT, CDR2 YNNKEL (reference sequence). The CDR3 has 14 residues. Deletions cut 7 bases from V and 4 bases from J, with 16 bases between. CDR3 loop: CASTPLGAPYGYTF. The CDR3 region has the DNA TGTGCCAGCACCCCACTGGGGGCCCCCTATGGCTACACCTTC.

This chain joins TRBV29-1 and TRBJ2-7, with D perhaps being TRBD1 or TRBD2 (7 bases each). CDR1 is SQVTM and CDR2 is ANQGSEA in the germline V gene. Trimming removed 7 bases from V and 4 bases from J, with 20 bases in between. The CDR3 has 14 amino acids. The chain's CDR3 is CSAKGTAGRYEQYF. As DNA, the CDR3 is TGCAGCGCCAAGGGGACAGCGGGGAGGTACGAGCAGTACTTC.

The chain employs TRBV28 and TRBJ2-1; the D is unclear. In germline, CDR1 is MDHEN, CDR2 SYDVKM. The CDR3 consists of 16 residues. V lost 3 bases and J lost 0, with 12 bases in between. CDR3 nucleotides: TGTGCCAGCAGTTTCCTCGCTAGGGCCTCCTACAATGAGCAGTTCTTC. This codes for CASSFLARASYNEQFF.

The CDR3 nucleotides read TGTGCCAGCAGCCCATCCCTAGGGGGTGGAAACACCATATATTTT. It specifies CASSPSLGGGNTIYF. This rearrangement joins TRBV28 to TRBJ1-3, with TRBD1 as a possible D gene (6 bases). Germline CDR1 is MDHEN and CDR2 is SYDVKM. Trimming took 6 bases from V and 3 from J, leaving 15 bases between them. The CDR3 has 15 residues.